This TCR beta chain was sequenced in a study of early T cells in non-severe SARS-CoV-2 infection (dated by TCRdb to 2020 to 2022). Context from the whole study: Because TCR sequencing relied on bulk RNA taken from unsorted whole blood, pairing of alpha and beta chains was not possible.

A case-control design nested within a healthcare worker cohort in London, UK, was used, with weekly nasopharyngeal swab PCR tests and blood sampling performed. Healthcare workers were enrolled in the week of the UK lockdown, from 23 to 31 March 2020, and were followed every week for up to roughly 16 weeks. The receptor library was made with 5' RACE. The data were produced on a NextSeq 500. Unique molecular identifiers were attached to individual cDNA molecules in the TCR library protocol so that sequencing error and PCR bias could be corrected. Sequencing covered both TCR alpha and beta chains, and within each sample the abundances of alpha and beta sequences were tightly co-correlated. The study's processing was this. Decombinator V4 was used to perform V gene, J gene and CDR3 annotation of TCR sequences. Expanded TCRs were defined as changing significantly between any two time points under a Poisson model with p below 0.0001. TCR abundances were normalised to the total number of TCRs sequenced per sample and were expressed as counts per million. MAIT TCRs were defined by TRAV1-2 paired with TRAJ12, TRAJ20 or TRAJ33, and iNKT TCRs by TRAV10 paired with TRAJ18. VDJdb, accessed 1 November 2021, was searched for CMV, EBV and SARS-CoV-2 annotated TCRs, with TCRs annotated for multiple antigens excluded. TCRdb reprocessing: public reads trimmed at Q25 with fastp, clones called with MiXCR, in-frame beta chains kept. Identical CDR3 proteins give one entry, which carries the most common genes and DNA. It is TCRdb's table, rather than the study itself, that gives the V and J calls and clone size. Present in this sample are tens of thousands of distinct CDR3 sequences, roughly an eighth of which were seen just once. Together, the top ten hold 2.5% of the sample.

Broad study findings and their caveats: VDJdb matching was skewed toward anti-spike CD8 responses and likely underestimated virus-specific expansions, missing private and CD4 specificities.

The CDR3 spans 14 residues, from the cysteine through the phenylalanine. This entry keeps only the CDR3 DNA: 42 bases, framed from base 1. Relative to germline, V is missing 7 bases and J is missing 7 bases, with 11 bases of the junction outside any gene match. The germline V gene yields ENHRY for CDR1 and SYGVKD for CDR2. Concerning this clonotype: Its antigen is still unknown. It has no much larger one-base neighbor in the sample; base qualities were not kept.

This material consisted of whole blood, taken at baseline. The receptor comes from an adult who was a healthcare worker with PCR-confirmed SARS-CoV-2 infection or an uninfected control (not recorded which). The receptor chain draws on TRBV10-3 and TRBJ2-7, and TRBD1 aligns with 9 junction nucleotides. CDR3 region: CAITPGTGNWEQYF. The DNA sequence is TGTGCCATCACCCCCGGGACAGGGAACTGGGAGCAGTACTTC.